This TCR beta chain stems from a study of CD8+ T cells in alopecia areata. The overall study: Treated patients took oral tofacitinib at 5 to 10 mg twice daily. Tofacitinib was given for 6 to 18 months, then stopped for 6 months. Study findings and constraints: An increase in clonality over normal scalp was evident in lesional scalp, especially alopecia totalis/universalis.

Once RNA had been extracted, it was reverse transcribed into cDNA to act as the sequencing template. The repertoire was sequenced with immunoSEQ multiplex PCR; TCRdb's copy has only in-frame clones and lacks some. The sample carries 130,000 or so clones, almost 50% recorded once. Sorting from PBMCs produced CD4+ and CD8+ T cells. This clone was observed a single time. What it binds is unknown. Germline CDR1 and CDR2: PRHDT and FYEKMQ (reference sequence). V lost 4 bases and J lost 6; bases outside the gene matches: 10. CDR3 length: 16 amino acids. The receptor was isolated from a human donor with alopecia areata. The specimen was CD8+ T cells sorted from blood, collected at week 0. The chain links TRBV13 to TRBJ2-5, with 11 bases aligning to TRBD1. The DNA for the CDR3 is TGTGCCAGCAGCTCGTGGACAGGGGGCCGAATGAAGACCCAGTACTTC. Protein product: CASSSWTGGRMKTQYF. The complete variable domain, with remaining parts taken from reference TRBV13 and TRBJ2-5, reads AAGVIQSPRHLIKEKRETATLKCYPIPRHDTVYWYQQGPGQDPQFLISFYEKMQSDKGSIPDRFSAQQFSDYHSELNMSSLELGDSALYFCASSSWTGGRMKTQYFGPGTRLLVL.